Each of the 19 T cell receptor beta chains below was sequenced from the same sample in a study of blood T cell repertoires in COVID-19. Measured with immunoSEQ multiplex PCR; TCRdb has only the in-frame clones, and not every one. The repertoire has around 220,000 clones, around 84% of them found once; the top ten carry less than 20%. Source material: peripheral blood. Receptor source: a man in his thirties or forties with active or convalescent COVID-19.

This clone is a singleton in its sample. The chain combines TRBV5-1 with TRBJ2-1; D uncertain. Between the trimmed V and J ends, which lost 4 bases and 4 bases, there was a span of 6 bases. Germline CDR1 is SGHRS and CDR2 is YFSETQ. CDR3 length: 12 amino acids. CDR3 protein: CASSPGYNEQFF. The DNA for the CDR3 is TGCGCCAGCAGCCCGGGTTACAATGAGCAGTTCTTC.

J is TRBJ2-7 and V is TRBV10-1; D is unresolved. The CDR3 consists of 14 residues. V lost 2 bases and J 4 bases, leaving 12 bases between the germline ends. CDR1 and CDR2 from the germline V gene are WNHNN and SYGVQD (reference sequence). CDR3 sequence (DNA): TGCGCCAGCAGTGAGAGCCCCGCCGGGTACGAGCAGTACTTC. The encoded protein is CASSESPAGYEQYF.

A remark on this clone: Other DNA sequences in this specimen translate into the identical CDR3. The chain recombines TRBV19 with TRBJ1-1; D gene ambiguous. This CDR3 comprises 14 residues. Germline V gene sequence: CDR1 LNHDA, CDR2 SQIVND (reference sequence). The germline V and J ends were trimmed by 2 bases and 1 base, with 8 bases remaining between them. The CDR3 spells CASSISGGNTEAFF. The CDR3 nucleotides read TGTGCCAGTAGTATATCCGGTGGGAACACTGAAGCTTTCTTT.

This sequence joins TRBV13 and TRBJ2-1, with TRBD2 identical over 10 bases. Germline CDR1 is PRHDT and CDR2 is FYEKMQ (reference sequence). J lost 4 bases, V lost 5 bases, and 5 bases had no gene match. CDR3 length: 15 amino acids. This chain's CDR3 is CASSPRLAGYNEQFF. The CDR3 nucleotides read TGTGCCAGCAGCCCTAGACTAGCGGGTTACAATGAGCAGTTCTTC.

The genes are TRBV5-8 and TRBJ1-4, with D perhaps matching TRBD1 (5 bases). Germline-derived CDR1 and CDR2 are SGHTS and YDEGEE. The CDR3 is made up of 14 amino acids. The V and J ends lost 4 bases and 7 bases respectively, with 14 bases between them. The DNA of the CDR3 is TGTGCCAGCAGCCAACGGGACTTGAGTGAAAAACTGTTTTTT. This gives the protein CASSQRDLSEKLFF.

This chain joins TRBV25-1 and TRBJ1-3; D is unresolved. The V gene's germline CDR1 is MGHDK and CDR2 SYGVNS. CDR3 length: 13 residues. Trimming took 5 bases from V and 1 from J, leaving 6 bases between them. DNA for the CDR3: TGTGCCAGCAGTATGTATTCTGGAAACACCATATATTTT. This codes for CASSMYSGNTIYF.

The gene calls are TRBV5-1 and TRBJ2-2; D is perhaps TRBD1 (5 bases). This CDR3 region has 14 residues. V shed 1 base and J shed 4 bases, with 8 bases lying between them. The germline V gene encodes CDR1 SGHRS and CDR2 YFSETQ. This CDR3 reads CASSLQGLTGELFF. DNA of the CDR3: TGCGCCAGCAGCTTGCAGGGCCTCACCGGGGAGCTGTTTTTT.

The chain is built from TRBV19 and TRBJ1-5; TRBD1 aligns across 11 bases. Germline assignment: CDR1 LNHDA and CDR2 SQIVND (reference sequence). The trim removed 4 bases at V and 6 bases at J, leaving 5 bases unmatched. The CDR3 runs 15 residues. CDR3 in DNA: TGTGCCAGTAGTACGGGGACAGGGGGGACTCAGCCCCAGCATTTT. Its translation is CASSTGTGGTQPQHF.

The gene calls are TRBV4-2 and TRBJ2-7, with TRBD1 matching over 11 bases. Germline trimming cut 4 bases from V and 4 bases from J; bases unmatched to any gene: 3. The CDR3 sequence is 14 residues long. CDR1 LGHNA and CDR2 YNFKEQ come from the germline V gene. The CDR3 DNA is TGTGCCAGCAGCCCAGGACAGGGGGCGTACGAGCAGTACTTC. Translation gives CASSPGQGAYEQYF.

V usage is TRBV6-6 and J usage is TRBJ2-1, with 9 bases fitting TRBD2. This CDR3 is built from 14 residues. Germline V gene data show CDR1 as MNHNY and CDR2 as SVGAGI (reference sequence). The V segment lost 7 bases and the J segment 10 bases; nucleotides outside the gene matches: 11. The CDR3 protein is CASTQTSGIREQFF. The CDR3 DNA sequence: TGTGCCAGCACCCAGACTAGCGGCATTCGAGAGCAGTTCTTC.

The rearrangement uses TRBV6-6 and TRBJ2-6, with a weak D call TRBD2 (6 bases). There are 16 residues in the CDR3. V was cut by 8 bases and J by 1 base, with 15 bases left in between. The germline V gene encodes CDR1 MNHNY and CDR2 SVGAGI (reference sequence). CDR3 bases: TGTGCCAGCTACCTGGGGGGTCTATCTGGGGCCAACGTCCTGACTTTC. It translates to CASYLGGLSGANVLTF.

This rearrangement joins TRBV9 to TRBJ2-2, with D tentatively TRBD1 (5 bases). Between the trimmed V and J ends, which lost 0 bases and 7 bases, there was a span of 13 bases. This CDR3 has 15 amino acids. Germline V gene lookup returns CDR1 SGDLS and CDR2 YYNGEE. The DNA of the CDR3 is TGTGCCAGCAGCGTAGGTTCCAGGGATATCGGGGAGCTGTTTTTT. As protein: CASSVGSRDIGELFF.

J is TRBJ1-5 and V is TRBV10-3; weak D call: TRBD1 (5 bases). The CDR3 length is 13 residues. CDR1 and CDR2 (germline): ENHRY, SYGVKD. V was clipped by 6 bases and J by 7 bases, with 13 bases between them. This CDR3 is CAIRGARGQPQHF. CDR3 bases: TGTGCCATCAGGGGAGCTCGGGGGCAGCCCCAGCATTTT.

The chain combines TRBV9 with TRBJ2-1; TRBD2 agrees at 11 bases. Germline CDR1 is SGDLS and CDR2 is YYNGEE. This CDR3 comprises 17 residues. V lost 3 bases to trimming and J lost 8 bases; unmatched junction nucleotides: 13. The DNA for the CDR3 is TGTGCCAGCAGCGGCCTAGCGGGGGGTCAGATTTCCCATGAGCAGTTCTTC. Its translation is CASSGLAGGQISHEQFF.

This chain links TRBV29-1 with TRBJ2-5, with a tentative D call TRBD1 (6 bases). The CDR3 has 11 amino acids. Germline V gives CDR1 SQVTM, CDR2 ANQGSEA. V was shortened by 7 bases and J by 2 bases, with 8 bases between the two germline ends. The CDR3 loop reads CSGTEQETQYF. The DNA of the CDR3 is TGCAGCGGGACAGAGCAAGAGACCCAGTACTTC.

The sample holds one count of this clone. The chain has TRBV20-1 and TRBJ2-7; maybe TRBD2 (5 bases). Trimming removed 6 bases from V and 3 bases from J, with 9 bases in between. Germline V gene data show CDR1 as DFQATT and CDR2 as SNEGSKA (reference sequence). The CDR3 is made up of 11 amino acids. The CDR3 region is CSAPGDYEQYF. CDR3 in DNA: TGCAGTGCGCCCGGGGACTACGAGCAGTACTTC.

The genes are TRBV9 and TRBJ2-2; possible D gene TRBD1, 6 bases. This CDR3 comprises 15 residues. V lost 0 bases and J lost 4, with 10 bases in between. The germline CDR1 and CDR2 sequences are SGDLS and YYNGEE. The CDR3 spells CASSVAGVATGELFF. CDR3 bases: TGTGCCAGCAGCGTAGCAGGGGTGGCCACCGGGGAGCTGTTTTTT.

The chain carries TRBV3-1 (or the pseudogene TRBV3-2) and TRBJ2-1; 7 bases map to TRBD2. Germline V gene data show CDR1 as LGHDT and CDR2 as YNNKEL (reference sequence). Losses at the gene ends were 5 bases for V and 0 bases for J; bases not matched to a gene: 10. CDR3 length: 17 amino acids. CDR3 sequence: CASSSFIAGGSYNEQFF. CDR3 coding DNA: TGTGCCAGCAGCTCCTTTATAGCGGGCGGCTCCTACAATGAGCAGTTCTTC.

The chain combines TRBV2 with TRBJ1-6; perhaps TRBD1 as D (6 bases). The length of the CDR3 is 12 residues. V lost 4 bases, J lost 9 bases, and 7 bases lay in between. Looked up from germline, CDR1 is SNHLY and CDR2 is FYNNEI. The chain's CDR3 is CASSGTVSPLHF. The CDR3 DNA follows: TGTGCCAGCAGTGGGACAGTTTCACCCCTCCACTTT.